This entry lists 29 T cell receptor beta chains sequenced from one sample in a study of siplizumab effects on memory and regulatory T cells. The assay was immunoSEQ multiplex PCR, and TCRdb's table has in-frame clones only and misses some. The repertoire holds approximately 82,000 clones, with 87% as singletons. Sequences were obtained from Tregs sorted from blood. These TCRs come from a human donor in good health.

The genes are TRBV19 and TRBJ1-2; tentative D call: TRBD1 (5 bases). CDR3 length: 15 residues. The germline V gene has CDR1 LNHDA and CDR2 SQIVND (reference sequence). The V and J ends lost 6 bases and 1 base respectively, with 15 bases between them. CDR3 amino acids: CASRSKGAVNYGYTF. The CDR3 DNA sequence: TGTGCCAGTAGAAGTAAAGGGGCCGTTAACTATGGCTACACCTTC.

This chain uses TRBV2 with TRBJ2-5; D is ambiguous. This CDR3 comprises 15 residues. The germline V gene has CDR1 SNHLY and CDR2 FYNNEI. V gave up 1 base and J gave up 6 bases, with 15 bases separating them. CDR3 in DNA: TGTGCCAGCAGTGAAGGGGATCTAGGGCTACAGACCCAGTACTTC. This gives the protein CASSEGDLGLQTQYF.

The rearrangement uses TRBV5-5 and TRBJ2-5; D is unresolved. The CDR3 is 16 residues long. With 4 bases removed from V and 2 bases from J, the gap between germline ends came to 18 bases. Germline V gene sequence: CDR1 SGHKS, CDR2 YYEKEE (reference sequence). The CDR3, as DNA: TGTGCCAGCAGCAGACTTACCTTACAGCCTCAAGAGACCCAGTACTTC. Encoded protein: CASSRLTLQPQETQYF.

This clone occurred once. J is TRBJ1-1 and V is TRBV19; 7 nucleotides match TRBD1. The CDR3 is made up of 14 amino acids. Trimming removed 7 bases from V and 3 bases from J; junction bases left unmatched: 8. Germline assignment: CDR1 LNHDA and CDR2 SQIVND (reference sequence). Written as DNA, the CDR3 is TGTGCCAGTACATCCGGGACAGAAGACACTGAAGCTTTCTTT. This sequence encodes CASTSGTEDTEAFF.

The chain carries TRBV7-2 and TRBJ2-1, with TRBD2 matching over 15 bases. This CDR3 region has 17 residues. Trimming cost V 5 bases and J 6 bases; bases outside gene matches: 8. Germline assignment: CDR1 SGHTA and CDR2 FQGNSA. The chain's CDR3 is CASSPWTSGGAFNEQFF. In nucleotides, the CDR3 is TGTGCCAGCAGCCCATGGACTAGCGGGGGGGCCTTCAATGAGCAGTTCTTC.

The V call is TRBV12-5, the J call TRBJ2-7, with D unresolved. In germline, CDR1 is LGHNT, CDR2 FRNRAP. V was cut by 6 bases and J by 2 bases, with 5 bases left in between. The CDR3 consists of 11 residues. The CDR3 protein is CASGRTYEQYF. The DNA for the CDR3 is TGTGCTAGTGGGCGGACCTACGAGCAGTACTTC.

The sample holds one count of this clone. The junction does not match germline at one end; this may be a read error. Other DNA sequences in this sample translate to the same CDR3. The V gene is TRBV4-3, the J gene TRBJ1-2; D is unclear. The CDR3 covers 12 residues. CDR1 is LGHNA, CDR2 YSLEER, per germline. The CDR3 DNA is TGCGCTAGCAGCCCCGGTGGCTATGGCTACACCTTC. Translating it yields CASSPGGYGYTF.

The CDR3 region is CASSEGGSYEQYF. The CDR3 DNA sequence: TGCGCCAGCAGTGAGGGGGGGTCCTACGAGCAGTACTTC. The rearrangement uses TRBV10-1 and TRBJ2-7; D is possibly TRBD2 (6 bases). Trimming took off 2 bases at V and 1 base at J, with 6 bases between the two ends. CDR3 length: 13 amino acids. Germline values: CDR1 WNHNN, CDR2 SYGVQD (reference sequence).

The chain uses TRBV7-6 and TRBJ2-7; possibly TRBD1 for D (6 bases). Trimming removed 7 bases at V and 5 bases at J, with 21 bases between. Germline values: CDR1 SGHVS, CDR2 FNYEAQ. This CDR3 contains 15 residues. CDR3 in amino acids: CASTIGTQNTDEQYF. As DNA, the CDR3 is TGTGCCAGCACCATAGGGACACAAAACACCGACGAGCAGTACTTC.

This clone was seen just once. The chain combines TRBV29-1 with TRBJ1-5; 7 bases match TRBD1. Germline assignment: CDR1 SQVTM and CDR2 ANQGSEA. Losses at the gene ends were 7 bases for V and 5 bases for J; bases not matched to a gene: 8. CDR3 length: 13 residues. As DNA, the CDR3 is TGCAGCGCCGGGACAGACGCCTATCAGCCCCAGCATTTT. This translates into CSAGTDAYQPQHF.

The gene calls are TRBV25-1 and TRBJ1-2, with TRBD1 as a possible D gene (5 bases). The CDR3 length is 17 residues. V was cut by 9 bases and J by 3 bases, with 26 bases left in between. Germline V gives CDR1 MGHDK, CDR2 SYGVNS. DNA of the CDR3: TGTGCCAGGACAAGGCGGCAGGGAATTTTGCATGACTATGGCTACACCTTC. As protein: CARTRRQGILHDYGYTF.

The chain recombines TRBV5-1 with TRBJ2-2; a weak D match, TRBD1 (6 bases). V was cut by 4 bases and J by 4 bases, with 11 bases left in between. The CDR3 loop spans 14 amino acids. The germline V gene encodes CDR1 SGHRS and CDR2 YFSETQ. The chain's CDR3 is CASSPLQGTGELFF. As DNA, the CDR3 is TGCGCCAGCAGCCCGCTACAGGGCACCGGGGAGCTGTTTTTT.

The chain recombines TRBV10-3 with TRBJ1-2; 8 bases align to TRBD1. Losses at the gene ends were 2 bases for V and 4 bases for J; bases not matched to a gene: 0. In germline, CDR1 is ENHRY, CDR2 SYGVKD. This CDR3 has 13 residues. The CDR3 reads CAISEGQGYGYTF. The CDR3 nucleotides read TGTGCCATCAGTGAGGGACAGGGCTATGGCTACACCTTC.

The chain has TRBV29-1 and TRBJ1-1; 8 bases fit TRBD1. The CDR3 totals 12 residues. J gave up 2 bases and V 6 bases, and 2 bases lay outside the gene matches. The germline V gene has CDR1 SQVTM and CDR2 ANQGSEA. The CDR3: CSVDRGNTEAFF. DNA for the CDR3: TGCAGCGTCGACAGGGGAAACACTGAAGCTTTCTTT.

The CDR3 DNA reads as TGTTGGGGGGGGGAAGCTTTCTTT. It codes for CWGGEAFF. The V and J genes are TRBV19 and TRBJ1-1; a possible D gene is TRBD1 (5 bases). The CDR3 covers 8 residues. Germline V gives CDR1 LNHDA, CDR2 SQIVND (reference sequence).

The CDR3 nucleotides are TGTGCCAGCAGCCTAACTAGCGGGGGGGCTTACGAGCAGTACTTC. This codes for CASSLTSGGAYEQYF. This chain joins TRBV6-5 and TRBJ2-7; 13 bases are shared with TRBD2. Germline CDR1 and CDR2: MNHEY and SVGAGI. With 6 bases clipped from V and 4 bases from J, the junction kept 6 bases outside the gene matches. This CDR3 is built from 15 residues.

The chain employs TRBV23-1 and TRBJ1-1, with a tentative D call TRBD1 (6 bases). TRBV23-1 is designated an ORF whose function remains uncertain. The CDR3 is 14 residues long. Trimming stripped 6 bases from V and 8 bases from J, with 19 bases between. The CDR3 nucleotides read TGCGCCAGCAGGGGATTTGGGGGGCGCAGGGAAGCTTTCTTT. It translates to CASRGFGGRREAFF.

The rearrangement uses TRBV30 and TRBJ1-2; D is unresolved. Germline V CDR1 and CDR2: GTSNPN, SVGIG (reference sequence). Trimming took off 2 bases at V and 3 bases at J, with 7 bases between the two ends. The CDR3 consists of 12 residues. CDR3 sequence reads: CAWSRFDYGYTF. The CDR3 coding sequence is TGTGCCTGGAGTCGGTTTGACTATGGCTACACCTTC.

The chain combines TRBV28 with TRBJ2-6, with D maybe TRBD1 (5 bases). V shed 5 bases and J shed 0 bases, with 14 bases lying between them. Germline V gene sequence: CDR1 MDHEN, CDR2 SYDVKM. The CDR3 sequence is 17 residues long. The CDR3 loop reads CASSPAAGASGANVLTF. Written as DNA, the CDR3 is TGTGCCAGCAGTCCCGCGGCTGGGGCCTCTGGGGCCAACGTCCTGACTTTC.

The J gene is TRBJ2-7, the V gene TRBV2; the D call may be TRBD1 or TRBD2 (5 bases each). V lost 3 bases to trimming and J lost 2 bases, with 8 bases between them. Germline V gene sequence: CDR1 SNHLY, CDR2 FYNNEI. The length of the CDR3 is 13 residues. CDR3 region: CASSDPGPYEQYF. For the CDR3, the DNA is TGTGCCAGCAGTGACCCGGGGCCCTACGAGCAGTACTTC.

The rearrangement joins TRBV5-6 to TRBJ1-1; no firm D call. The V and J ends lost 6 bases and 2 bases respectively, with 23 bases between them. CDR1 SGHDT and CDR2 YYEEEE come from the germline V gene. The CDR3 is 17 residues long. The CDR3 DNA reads TGTGCCAGCACCGTATCATTGAGGGCTTGGGGAAACACTGAAGCTTTCTTT. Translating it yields CASTVSLRAWGNTEAFF.

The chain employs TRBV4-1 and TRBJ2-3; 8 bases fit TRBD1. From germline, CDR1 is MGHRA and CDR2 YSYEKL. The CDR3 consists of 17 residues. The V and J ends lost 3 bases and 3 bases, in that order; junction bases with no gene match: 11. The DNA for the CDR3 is TGCGCCAGCAGCCACTCCCAGGGGGCGCCGAAAACAGATACGCAGTATTTT. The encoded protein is CASSHSQGAPKTDTQYF.

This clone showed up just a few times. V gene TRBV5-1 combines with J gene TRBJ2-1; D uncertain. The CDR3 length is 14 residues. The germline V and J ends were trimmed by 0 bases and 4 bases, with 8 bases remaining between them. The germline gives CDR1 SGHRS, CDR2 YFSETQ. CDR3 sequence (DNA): TGCGCCAGCAGCTTGGATGGGCATTACAATGAGCAGTTCTTC. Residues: CASSLDGHYNEQFF.

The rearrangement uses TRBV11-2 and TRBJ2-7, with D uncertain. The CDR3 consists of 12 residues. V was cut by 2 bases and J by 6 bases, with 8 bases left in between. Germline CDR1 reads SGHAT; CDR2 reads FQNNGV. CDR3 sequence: CASSLSRLEQYF. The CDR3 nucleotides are TGTGCCAGCAGCTTATCAAGGCTCGAGCAGTACTTC.

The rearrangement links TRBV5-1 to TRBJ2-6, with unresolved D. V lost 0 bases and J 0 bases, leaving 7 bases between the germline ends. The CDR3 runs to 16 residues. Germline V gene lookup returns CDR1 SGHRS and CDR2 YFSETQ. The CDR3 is CASSLDPSSGANVLTF. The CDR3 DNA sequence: TGCGCCAGCAGCTTGGATCCTAGCTCTGGGGCCAACGTCCTGACTTTC.

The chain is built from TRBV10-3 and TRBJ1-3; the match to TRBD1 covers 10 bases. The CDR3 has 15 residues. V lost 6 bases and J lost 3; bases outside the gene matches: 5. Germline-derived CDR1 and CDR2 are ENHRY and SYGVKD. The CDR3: CAIRTGTGDGNTIYF. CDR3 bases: TGTGCCATCAGAACCGGGACAGGGGATGGAAACACCATATATTTT.

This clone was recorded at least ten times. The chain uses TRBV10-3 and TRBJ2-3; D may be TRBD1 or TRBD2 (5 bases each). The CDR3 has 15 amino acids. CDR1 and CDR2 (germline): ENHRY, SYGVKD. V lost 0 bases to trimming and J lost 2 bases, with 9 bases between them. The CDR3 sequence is CAISESRGITDTQYF. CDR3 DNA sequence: TGTGCCATCAGTGAGTCCCGGGGCATCACAGATACGCAGTATTTT.

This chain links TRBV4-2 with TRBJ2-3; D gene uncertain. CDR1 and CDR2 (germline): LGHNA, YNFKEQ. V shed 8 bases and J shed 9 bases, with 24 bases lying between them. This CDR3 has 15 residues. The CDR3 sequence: CASLPNPTATGTQYF. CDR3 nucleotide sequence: TGTGCCAGCCTGCCGAACCCAACCGCAACGGGCACGCAGTATTTT.

Written as DNA, the CDR3 is TGTGCCAGCTCAGGATTTCGGGGAGACAAAGGAGGCTACACCTTC. It codes for CASSGFRGDKGGYTF. This sequence joins TRBV18 and TRBJ1-2, with D hard to call. The CDR3 totals 15 residues. Germline V gene lookup returns CDR1 KGHSH and CDR2 LQKENI. The V end was cut by 5 bases, the J end by 8 bases, with 21 bases between.